This is a list of T cell receptor beta chains from one sample in a study of T cell repertoires in cytomegalovirus infection. TCRdb ran MiXCR on the reads and lists one entry per CDR3 protein. The sample contains roughly 200,000 distinct CDR3 sequences, 8.5% to 10% of which appear only once. Material: PBMCs. The receptors originated from a human donor in good health (CMV status not recorded). Some clones in this sample may be carry-over from other donors' samples. Each CDR3 is given with its conserved first and last residue. Each record gives: J gene, D gene, V gene, clone size, CDR3 protein, CDR3 DNA. The D gene is left open where the match is weak. Clone size is shown for a subset of rows, as once, few, many or a class of expanded clone.

J gene: TRBJ2-3; D gene: TRBD1; V gene: TRBV11-2; clone size: few; CDR3 protein: CASSLAGTGSTDTQYF; CDR3 DNA: TGTGCCAGCAGCTTAGCTGGGACAGGGTCCACAGATACGCAGTATTTT
J gene: TRBJ2-3; D gene: NA; V gene: TRBV7-2; clone size: many; CDR3 protein: CASSPNKGDTQYF; CDR3 DNA: TGTGCCAGCAGCCCTAATAAGGGGGATACGCAGTATTTT
J gene: TRBJ2-7; D gene: NA; V gene: TRBV11-1; clone size: NA; CDR3 protein: CASSFPRGEQYF; CDR3 DNA: TGTGCCAGCAGCTTTCCGCGCGGCGAGCAGTACTTC
J gene: TRBJ2-3; D gene: NA; V gene: TRBV24-1; clone size: few; CDR3 protein: CATSAPAGRSPSSTDTQYF; CDR3 DNA: TGTGCCACCAGTGCTCCTGCGGGGCGGTCTCCATCGAGCACAGATACGCAGTATTTT
J gene: TRBJ1-2; D gene: NA; V gene: TRBV10-2; clone size: few; CDR3 protein: CASSELSGDGYTF; CDR3 DNA: TGCGCCAGCAGTGAGTTGTCAGGGGACGGCTACACCTTC
J gene: TRBJ1-1; D gene: TRBD1; V gene: TRBV6-2/TRBV6-3; clone size: NA; CDR3 protein: CATGQDRGLNTGAFF; CDR3 DNA: TGTGCCACCGGGCAGGACAGGGGCTTGAACACTGGAGCTTTCTTT
J gene: TRBJ2-3; D gene: NA; V gene: TRBV7-2; clone size: many; CDR3 protein: CASSTSRVADTQYF; CDR3 DNA: TGTGCCAGCAGCACCTCCAGGGTCGCAGATACGCAGTATTTT
J gene: TRBJ2-1; D gene: TRBD2; V gene: TRBV6-4; clone size: few; CDR3 protein: CASSDSAAGGPPHNEQFF; CDR3 DNA: TGTGCCAGCAGTGACTCGGCGGCGGGGGGGCCCCCACACAATGAGCAGTTCTTC
J gene: TRBJ2-1; D gene: NA; V gene: TRBV12-3/TRBV12-4; clone size: many; CDR3 protein: CASSFGQPGYNEQFF; CDR3 DNA: TGTGCCAGCAGTTTTGGACAGCCGGGCTACAATGAGCAGTTCTTC
J gene: TRBJ2-1; D gene: NA; V gene: TRBV27; clone size: many; CDR3 protein: CAISRGDRYNEQFF; CDR3 DNA: TGTGCCATCTCGCGGGGGGACAGGTACAATGAGCAGTTCTTC
J gene: TRBJ1-2; D gene: NA; V gene: TRBV29-1; clone size: few; CDR3 protein: CSVEPAQTNYGYTF; CDR3 DNA: TGCAGCGTTGAACCGGCACAGACGAACTATGGCTACACCTTC
J gene: TRBJ2-3; D gene: TRBD2; V gene: TRBV20-1; clone size: NA; CDR3 protein: CSAESGGADTQYF; CDR3 DNA: TGCAGTGCGGAAAGCGGGGGGGCAGATACGCAGTATTTT
J gene: TRBJ2-3; D gene: TRBD2; V gene: TRBV7-2; clone size: many; CDR3 protein: CASSRDPGLRTNTQYF; CDR3 DNA: TGTGCCAGCAGCAGAGACCCGGGACTACGCACGAATACGCAGTATTTT
J gene: TRBJ1-1; D gene: NA; V gene: TRBV11-3; clone size: few; CDR3 protein: CASSYLTNTEAFF; CDR3 DNA: TGTGCCAGCTCTTACCTTACGAACACTGAAGCTTTCTTT
J gene: TRBJ1-2; D gene: NA; V gene: TRBV7-2; clone size: many; CDR3 protein: CASSINFYGYTF; CDR3 DNA: TGTGCCAGCAGCATAAATTTTTATGGCTACACCTTC
J gene: TRBJ2-5; D gene: NA; V gene: TRBV29-1; clone size: few; CDR3 protein: CSVEGLSQWIQETQYF; CDR3 DNA: TGCAGCGTTGAAGGTCTAAGCCAGTGGATTCAAGAGACCCAGTACTTC
J gene: TRBJ1-6; D gene: NA; V gene: TRBV20-1; clone size: NA; CDR3 protein: CSARDGSSYNSPLHF; CDR3 DNA: TGCAGTGCTAGAGATGGAAGCTCCTATAATTCACCCCTCCACTTT
J gene: TRBJ1-1; D gene: TRBD1; V gene: TRBV7-8; clone size: many; CDR3 protein: CASSITRTGGTEAFF; CDR3 DNA: TGTGCCAGCAGCATCACCCGGACAGGGGGGACTGAAGCTTTCTTT
J gene: TRBJ1-2; D gene: TRBD1; V gene: TRBV29-1; clone size: NA; CDR3 protein: CSAHRGPNYGYTF; CDR3 DNA: TGCAGCGCCCACAGGGGCCCTAACTATGGCTACACCTTC
J gene: TRBJ2-7; D gene: TRBD2; V gene: TRBV11-1; clone size: many; CDR3 protein: CASSFGIAGTYEQYF; CDR3 DNA: TGTGCCAGCAGCTTTGGGATAGCGGGAACCTACGAGCAGTACTTC
J gene: TRBJ2-3; D gene: NA; V gene: TRBV29-1; clone size: NA; CDR3 protein: CSVSRGVGTDTQYF; CDR3 DNA: TGCAGCGTTTCAAGGGGGGTGGGGACAGATACGCAGTATTTT
J gene: TRBJ2-1; D gene: TRBD2; V gene: TRBV28; clone size: NA; CDR3 protein: CASQRTSSYNEQFF; CDR3 DNA: TGTGCCAGCCAACGGACTAGCTCCTACAATGAGCAGTTCTTC
J gene: TRBJ1-1; D gene: NA; V gene: TRBV5-1; clone size: few; CDR3 protein: CASSLERGPEAFF; CDR3 DNA: TGCGCCAGCAGCTTGGAAAGGGGTCCTGAAGCTTTCTTT
J gene: TRBJ2-2; D gene: TRBD2; V gene: TRBV6-1; clone size: many; CDR3 protein: CASRRLAGAPGELFF; CDR3 DNA: TGTGCCAGCAGAAGACTAGCGGGGGCGCCCGGGGAGCTGTTTTTT